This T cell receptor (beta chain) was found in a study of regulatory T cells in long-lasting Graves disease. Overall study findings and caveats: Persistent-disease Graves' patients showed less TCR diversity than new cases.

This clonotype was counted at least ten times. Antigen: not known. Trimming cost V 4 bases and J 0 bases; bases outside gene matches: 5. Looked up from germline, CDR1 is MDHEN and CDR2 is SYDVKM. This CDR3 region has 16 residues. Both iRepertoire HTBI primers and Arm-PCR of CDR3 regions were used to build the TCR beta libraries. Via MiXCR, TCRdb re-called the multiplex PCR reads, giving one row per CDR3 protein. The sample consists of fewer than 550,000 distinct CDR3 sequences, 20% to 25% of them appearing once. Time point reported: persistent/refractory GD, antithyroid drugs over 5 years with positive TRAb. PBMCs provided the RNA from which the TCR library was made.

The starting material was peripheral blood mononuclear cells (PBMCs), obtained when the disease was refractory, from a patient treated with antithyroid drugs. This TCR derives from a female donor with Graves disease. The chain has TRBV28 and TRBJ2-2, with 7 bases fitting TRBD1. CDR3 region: CASSSFGTANTGELFF. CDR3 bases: TGTGCCAGCAGTTCTTTCGGGACAGCGAACACCGGGGAGCTGTTTTTT.